What follows describes a single T cell receptor beta chain. This sample is drawn from a study of T cell changes during pregnancy in multiple sclerosis. CDR3 size: 14 residues. Germline V gene sequence: CDR1 LNHDA, CDR2 SQIVND (reference sequence). Trimming took off 3 bases at V and 6 bases at J, with 12 bases between the two ends. Data came from immunoSEQ multiplex PCR; TCRdb stores just in-frame clones and leaves some out. The sample has some 85,000 clones; roughly 95% are singletons. The gene calls are TRBV19 and TRBJ1-5; D may be TRBD1 (5 bases). Sequenced here: peripheral blood, sampled in the second trimester of pregnancy. This TCR was recovered from a female donor in good health, enrolled as a control in a pregnancy study. The CDR3 sequence is CASSISGIIQPQHF. The CDR3 DNA reads TGTGCCAGTAGTATTTCAGGGATAATTCAGCCCCAGCATTTT.